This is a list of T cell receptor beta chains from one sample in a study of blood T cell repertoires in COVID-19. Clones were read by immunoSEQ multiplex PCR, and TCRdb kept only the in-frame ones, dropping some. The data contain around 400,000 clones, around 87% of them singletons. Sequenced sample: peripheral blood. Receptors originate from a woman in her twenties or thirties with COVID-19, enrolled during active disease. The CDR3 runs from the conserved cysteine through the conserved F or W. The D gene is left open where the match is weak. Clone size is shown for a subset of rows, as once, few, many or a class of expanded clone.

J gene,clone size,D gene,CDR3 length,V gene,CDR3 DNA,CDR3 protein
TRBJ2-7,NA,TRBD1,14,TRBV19,TGTGCCAGTAGTTTCGTTGGACAGGGAAGCGAGCAGTACTTC,CASSFVGQGSEQYF
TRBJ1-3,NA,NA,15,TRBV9,TGTGCCAGCAGCGCGAGGGGGGGCGGCGGAAACACCATATATTTT,CASSARGGGGNTIYF
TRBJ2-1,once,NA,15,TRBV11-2,TGTGCCAGCAGCCCCGGGACAGCTAGGGGGGATGAGCAGTTCTTC,CASSPGTARGDEQFF
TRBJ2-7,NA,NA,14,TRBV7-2,TGTGCCAGCAGCTTCGGGCGGGCCTCCTACGAGCAGTACTTC,CASSFGRASYEQYF
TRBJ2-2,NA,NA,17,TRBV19,TGTGCCAGTAGCCAGGGGTGGAGGTCCACGAACACCGGGGAGCTGTTTTTT,CASSQGWRSTNTGELFF
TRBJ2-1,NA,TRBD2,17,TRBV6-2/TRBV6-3,TGTGCCAGCAGTTACCCTCTATCTAGCGGGAGTCTCCATGAGCAGTTCTTC,CASSYPLSSGSLHEQFF
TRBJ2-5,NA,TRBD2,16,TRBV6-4,TGTGCCAGCAGTTATCCGGGACTAGCGGGACGAGAGACCCAGTACTTC,CASSYPGLAGRETQYF
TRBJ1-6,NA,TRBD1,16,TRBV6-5,TGTGCCAGCAGTTCGGGGACAGGGGGAGGTTATTCACCCCTCCACTTT,CASSSGTGGGYSPLHF
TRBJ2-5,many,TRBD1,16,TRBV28,TGTGCCAGCAGTTGGGGGACAGGGGGCTGGGTGGAGACCCAGTACTTC,CASSWGTGGWVETQYF
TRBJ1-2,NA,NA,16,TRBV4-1,TGCGCCAGCAGCCAAGGACGAAGCAGGTCCAACTATGGCTACACCTTC,CASSQGRSRSNYGYTF
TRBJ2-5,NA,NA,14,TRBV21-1,TGTGCCGCCCTCTACAGTGCCCCCCAAGAGACCCAGTACTTC,CAALYSAPQETQYF
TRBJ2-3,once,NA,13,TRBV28,TGTGCCAGCAGTTTACCAGGGGCAGATACGCAGTATTTT,CASSLPGADTQYF
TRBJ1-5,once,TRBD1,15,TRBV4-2,TGTGCCAGCAGCCAGAATCAGGGGGGCAATCAGCCCCAGCATTTT,CASSQNQGGNQPQHF
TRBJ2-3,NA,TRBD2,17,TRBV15,TGTGCCACCAGCAGAGATGGAGGCGAGCGGGATTACGATACGCAGTATTTT,CATSRDGGERDYDTQYF
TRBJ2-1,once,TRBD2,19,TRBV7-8,TGTGCCAGCAGCTTCGGACTAGCGGGAGGGCTATTGGGGTACAATGAGCAGTTCTTC,CASSFGLAGGLLGYNEQFF
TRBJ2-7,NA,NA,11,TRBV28,TGTGCCGCTTCCAGGGTGCGAGAGCAGTACTTC,CAASRVREQYF
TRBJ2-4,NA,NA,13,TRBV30,TGTGCCTGGAGTGCGGGGAGCGAAAACATTCAGTACTTC,CAWSAGSENIQYF
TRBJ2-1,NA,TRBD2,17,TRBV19,TGTGCCAGTAGTCGAGGGACTAGCGGGAGGGTTTACAATGAGCAGTTCTTC,CASSRGTSGRVYNEQFF
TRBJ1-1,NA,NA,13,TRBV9,TGTGCCAGCAGCTTGAGCTGGGCCACTGAAGCTTTCTTT,CASSLSWATEAFF
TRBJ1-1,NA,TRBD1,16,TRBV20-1,TGCAGTGCTAGTTCGGGACAGTTTTTCATGAACACTGAAGCTTTCTTT,CSASSGQFFMNTEAFF
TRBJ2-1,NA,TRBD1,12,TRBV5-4,TGTGCCAGCAGCCGCACAGGGGGAGTGGAGTTCTTC,CASSRTGGVEFF
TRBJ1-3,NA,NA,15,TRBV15,TGTGCCACCAGCAGAGAAGGGGCATCGGGAAACACCATATATTTT,CATSREGASGNTIYF
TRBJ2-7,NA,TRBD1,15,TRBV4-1,TGCGCCAGCAGCCATCCCGGACAGGGTCGGAGCGAGCAGTACTTC,CASSHPGQGRSEQYF
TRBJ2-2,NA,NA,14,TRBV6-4,TGTGCCAGCAGTGTCAACGGGTACACCGGGGAGCTGTTTTTT,CASSVNGYTGELFF
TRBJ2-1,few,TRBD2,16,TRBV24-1,TGTGCCACCAGTGCCCCCGGAAGGGAGGGGCACAATGAGCAGTTCTTC,CATSAPGREGHNEQFF
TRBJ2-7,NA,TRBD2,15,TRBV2,TGTGCCAGCACCGGGGGAGGGATGGTCTCCTACGAGCAGTACTTC,CASTGGGMVSYEQYF
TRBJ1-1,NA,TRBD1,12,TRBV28,TGTGCCAGCAGTTTGGGGACAGGGGAAGCTTTCTTT,CASSLGTGEAFF
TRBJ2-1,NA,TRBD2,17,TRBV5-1,TGCGCCAGCAGCTCAGGACTAGCGGGAAGGTTCTACAATGAGCAGTTCTTC,CASSSGLAGRFYNEQFF